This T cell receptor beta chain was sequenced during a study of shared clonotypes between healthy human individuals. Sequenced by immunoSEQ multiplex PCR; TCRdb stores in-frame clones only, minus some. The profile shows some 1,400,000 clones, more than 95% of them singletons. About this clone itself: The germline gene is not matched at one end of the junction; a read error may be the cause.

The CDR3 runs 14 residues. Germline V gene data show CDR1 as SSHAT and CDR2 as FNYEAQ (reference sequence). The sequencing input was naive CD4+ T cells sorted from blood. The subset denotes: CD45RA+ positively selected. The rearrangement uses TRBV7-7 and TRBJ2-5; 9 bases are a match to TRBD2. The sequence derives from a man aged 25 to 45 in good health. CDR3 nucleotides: TGTGCTAGCAGCTCAATAGCGGGAGAGCCGACCCAGTACTTC. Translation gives CASSSIAGEPTQYF.